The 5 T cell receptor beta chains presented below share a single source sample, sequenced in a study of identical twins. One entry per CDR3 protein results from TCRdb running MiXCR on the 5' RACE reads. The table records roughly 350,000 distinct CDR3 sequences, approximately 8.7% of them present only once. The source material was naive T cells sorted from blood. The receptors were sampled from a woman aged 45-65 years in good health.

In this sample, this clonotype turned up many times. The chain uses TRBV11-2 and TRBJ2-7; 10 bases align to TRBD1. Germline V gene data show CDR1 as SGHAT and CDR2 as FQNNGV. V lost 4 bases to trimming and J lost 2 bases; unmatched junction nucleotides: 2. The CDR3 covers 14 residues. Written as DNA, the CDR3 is TGTGCCAGCAGCTGGACAGGGGGACCCTACGAGCAGTACGTC. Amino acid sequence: CASSWTGGPYEQYV.

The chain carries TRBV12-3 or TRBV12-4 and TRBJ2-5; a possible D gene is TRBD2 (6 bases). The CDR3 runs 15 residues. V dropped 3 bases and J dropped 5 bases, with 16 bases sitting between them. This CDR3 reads CASSFIGGGTETQYF. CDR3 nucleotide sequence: TGTGCCAGCAGTTTCATCGGCGGAGGGACGGAGACCCAGTACTTC.

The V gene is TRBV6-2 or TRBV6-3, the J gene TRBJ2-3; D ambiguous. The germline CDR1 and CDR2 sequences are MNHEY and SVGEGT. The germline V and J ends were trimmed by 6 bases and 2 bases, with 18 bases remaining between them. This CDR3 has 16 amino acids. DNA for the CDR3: TGTGCCAGCAGCTCCGTCGGACGATCTTACACAGATACGCAGTATTTT. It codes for CASSSVGRSYTDTQYF.

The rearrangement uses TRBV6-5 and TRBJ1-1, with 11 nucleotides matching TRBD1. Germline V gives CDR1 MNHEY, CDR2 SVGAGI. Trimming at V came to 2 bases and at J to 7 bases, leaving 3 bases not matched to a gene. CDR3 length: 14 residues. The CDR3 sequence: CASSYRDRGNEAFF. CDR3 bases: TGTGCCAGCAGTTACAGGGACAGGGGGAATGAAGCTTTCTTT.

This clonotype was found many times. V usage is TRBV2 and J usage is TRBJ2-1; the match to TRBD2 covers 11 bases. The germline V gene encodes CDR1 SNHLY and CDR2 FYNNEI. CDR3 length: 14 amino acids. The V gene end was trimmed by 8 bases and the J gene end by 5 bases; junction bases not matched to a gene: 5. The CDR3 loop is CASVAGGPHNEQFF. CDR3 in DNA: TGTGCCAGCGTAGCGGGAGGGCCGCACAATGAGCAGTTCTTC.